A selection of T cell receptor beta chains follows, all from one sample in a study of control samples from healthy donors and cancer patients. The repertoire was sequenced with immunoSEQ multiplex PCR; TCRdb's copy has only in-frame clones and lacks some. Altogether about 220,000 clones are present, over 90% being singletons, with the ten largest covering approximately 1.4%. Sequenced material: blood. These receptors were collected from a man aged 45-65 years in good health. Each CDR3 is given with its conserved first and last residue. Each record gives: V gene, D gene, J gene, CDR3 protein. A D gene is named only where the DNA matches it firmly.

TRBV3-1/TRBV3-2,NA,TRBJ1-3,CASSQSSGRSGNTIYF
TRBV6-6,NA,TRBJ1-1,CASSYGGRNTEAFF
TRBV6-1,NA,TRBJ2-7,CASSEIRAEEQYF
TRBV7-9,NA,TRBJ1-2,CASSLFFGNNYGYTF
TRBV5-8,NA,TRBJ1-6,CASSLGRPLHF
TRBV11-3,NA,TRBJ2-3,CASSQRDSSGADTQYF
TRBV2,NA,TRBJ2-5,CASSENLAVQETQYF
TRBV5-6,NA,TRBJ1-3,CASSRDSGNTIYF
TRBV23-1,NA,TRBJ1-5,CASSHTREPQHF
TRBV24-1,NA,TRBJ1-1,CATDLGQGTEAFF
TRBV24-1,NA,TRBJ1-1,CATISTLGTEAFF
TRBV19,TRBD1,TRBJ1-5,CASTLGQSGGQPQHF
TRBV6-1,NA,TRBJ1-1,CASSEVSTEAFF
TRBV19,TRBD2,TRBJ2-7,CASSMGGGAYEQYF
TRBV6-2/TRBV6-3,TRBD2,TRBJ2-7,CASSYYSAGKYEQYF
TRBV24-1,NA,TRBJ2-5,CATSDPLSGETQYF
TRBV5-1,TRBD1,TRBJ2-1,CASSPEAGTGQGEQFF
TRBV6-5,NA,TRBJ1-2,CASSPLGQLNYGYTF
TRBV19,NA,TRBJ1-6,CASSIRDYNSPLHF
TRBV11-2,TRBD2,TRBJ2-3,CASSLAMTGAGRFTDTQYF
TRBV6-5,NA,TRBJ2-7,CASSRGLGEQYF
TRBV7-7,NA,TRBJ2-1,CASSPDLGRGRYNEQFF
TRBV28,TRBD2,TRBJ2-3,CASSTPGLADTQYF
TRBV15,NA,TRBJ1-4,CATSKYGEVGEKLFF
TRBV20-1,NA,TRBJ1-5,CSASTRIYSNQPQHF
TRBV14,NA,TRBJ2-5,CASSPLEGGGRPQYF
TRBV19,NA,TRBJ2-1,CASSTSGALNEQFF
TRBV18,TRBD2,TRBJ2-1,CASSRTSGENEQFF